Described below is a single T cell receptor (beta chain) sequence and its context. Antigen: not known. Trimming stripped 6 bases from V and 1 base from J, with 6 bases between. The CDR3 runs to 13 residues. Germline CDR1 and CDR2: SGHTA and FQGNSA. The data were taken from a study of T cell repertoires and Cas9 in healthy adults. Across the study: Characterization of SpCas9-reactive CD4 and CD8 T cells covered multi-effector potency, cytotoxicity and lineage.

TCRdb's copy holds only in-frame clones and misses some; the assay was immunoSEQ multiplex PCR. Of tens of thousands of clones in the sample, around 92% were seen once. Study-level results: SpCas9-reactive effector T cells were reportedly restrained in vitro by SpCas9-reactive regulatory T cells.

The clonotype was recovered from a human donor in good health. The chain recombines TRBV7-2 with TRBJ2-2, with D uncertain. The sequencing sample was made of CD4+ effector T cells (CD127+, CD25-, CD137-, CD154-) from PBMCs; culture status not recorded. CDR3 bases: TGTGCCAGCAGTGTACAGAACACCGGGGAGCTGTTTTTT. Protein: CASSVQNTGELFF.